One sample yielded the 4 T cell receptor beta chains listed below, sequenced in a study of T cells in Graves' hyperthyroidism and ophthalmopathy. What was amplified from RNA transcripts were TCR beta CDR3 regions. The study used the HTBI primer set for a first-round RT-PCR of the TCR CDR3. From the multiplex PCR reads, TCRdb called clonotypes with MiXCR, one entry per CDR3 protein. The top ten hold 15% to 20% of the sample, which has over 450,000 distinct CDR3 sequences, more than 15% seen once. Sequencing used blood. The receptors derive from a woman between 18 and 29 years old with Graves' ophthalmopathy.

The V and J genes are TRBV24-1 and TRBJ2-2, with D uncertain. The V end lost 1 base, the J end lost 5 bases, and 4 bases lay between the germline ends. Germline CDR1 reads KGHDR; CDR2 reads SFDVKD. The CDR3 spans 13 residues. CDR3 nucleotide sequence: TGTGCCACCAGTGATTTTCAGACCGGGGAGCTGTTTTTT. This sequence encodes CATSDFQTGELFF.

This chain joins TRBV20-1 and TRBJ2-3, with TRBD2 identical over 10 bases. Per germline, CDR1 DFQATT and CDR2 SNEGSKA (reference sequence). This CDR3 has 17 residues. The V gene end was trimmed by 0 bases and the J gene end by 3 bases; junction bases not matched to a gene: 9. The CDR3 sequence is CSARDRRSGRPTDTQYF. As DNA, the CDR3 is TGCAGTGCTAGAGACCGCCGTAGCGGGAGGCCTACAGATACGCAGTATTTT.

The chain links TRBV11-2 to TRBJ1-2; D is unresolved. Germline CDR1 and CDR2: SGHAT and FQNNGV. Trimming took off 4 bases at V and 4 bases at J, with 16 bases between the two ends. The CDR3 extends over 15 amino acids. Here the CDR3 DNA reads TGTGCCAGCAGCTCCCTATCTACCTCCTTCTATGGCTACACCTTC. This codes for CASSSLSTSFYGYTF. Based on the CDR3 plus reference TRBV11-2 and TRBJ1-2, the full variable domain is EAGVAQSPRYKIIEKRQSVAFWCNPISGHATLYWYQQILGQGPKLLIQFQNNGVVDDSQLPKDRFSAERLKGVDSTLKIQPAKLEDSAVYLCASSSLSTSFYGYTFGSGTRLTVV.

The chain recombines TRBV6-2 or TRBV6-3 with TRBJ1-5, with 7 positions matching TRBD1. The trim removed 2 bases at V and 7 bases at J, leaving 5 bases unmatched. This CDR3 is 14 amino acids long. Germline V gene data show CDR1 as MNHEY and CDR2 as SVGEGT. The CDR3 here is CASSYKGAGQPQHF. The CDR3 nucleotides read TGTGCCAGCAGTTACAAGGGGGCCGGGCAGCCCCAGCATTTT.